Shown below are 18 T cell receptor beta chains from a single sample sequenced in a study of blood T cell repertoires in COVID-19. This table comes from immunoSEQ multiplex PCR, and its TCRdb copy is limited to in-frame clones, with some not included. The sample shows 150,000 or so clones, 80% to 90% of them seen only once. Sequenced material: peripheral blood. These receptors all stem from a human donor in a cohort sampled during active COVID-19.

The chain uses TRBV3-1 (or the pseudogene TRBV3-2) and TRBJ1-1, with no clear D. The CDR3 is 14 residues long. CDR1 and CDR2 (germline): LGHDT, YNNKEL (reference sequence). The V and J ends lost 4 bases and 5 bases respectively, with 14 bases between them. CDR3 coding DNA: TGTGCCAGCAGCCTGCCGGGAGGGAGGACTGAAGCTTTCTTT. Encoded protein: CASSLPGGRTEAFF.

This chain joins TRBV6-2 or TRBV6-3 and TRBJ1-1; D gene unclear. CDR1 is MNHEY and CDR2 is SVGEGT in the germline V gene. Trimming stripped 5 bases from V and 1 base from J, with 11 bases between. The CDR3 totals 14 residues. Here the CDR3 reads CASSITATNTEAFF. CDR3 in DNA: TGTGCCAGCAGTATTACAGCAACGAACACTGAAGCTTTCTTT.

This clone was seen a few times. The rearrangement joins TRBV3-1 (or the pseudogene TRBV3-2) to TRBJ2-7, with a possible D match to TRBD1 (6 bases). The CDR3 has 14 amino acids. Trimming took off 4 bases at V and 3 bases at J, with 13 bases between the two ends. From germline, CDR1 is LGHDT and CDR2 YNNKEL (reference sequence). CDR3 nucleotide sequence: TGTGCCAGCAGCCTACAGGCGGACAGCTACGAGCAGTACTTC. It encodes CASSLQADSYEQYF.

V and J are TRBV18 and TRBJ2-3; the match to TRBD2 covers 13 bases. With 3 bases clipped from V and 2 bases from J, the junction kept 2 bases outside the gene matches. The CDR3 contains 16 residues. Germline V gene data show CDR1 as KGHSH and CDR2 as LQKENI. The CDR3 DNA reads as TGTGCCAGCTCACCTACTAGCGGGGGGGCCACAGATACGCAGTATTTT. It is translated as CASSPTSGGATDTQYF.

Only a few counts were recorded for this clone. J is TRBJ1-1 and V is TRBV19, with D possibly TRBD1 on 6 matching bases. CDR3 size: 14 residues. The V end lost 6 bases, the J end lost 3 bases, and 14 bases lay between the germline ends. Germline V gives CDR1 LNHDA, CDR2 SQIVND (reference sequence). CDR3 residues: CASSQARGYTEAFF. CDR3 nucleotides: TGTGCCAGTAGCCAAGCCAGGGGATACACTGAAGCTTTCTTT. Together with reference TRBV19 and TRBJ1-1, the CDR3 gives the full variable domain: DGGITQSPKYLFRKEGQNVTLSCEQNLNHDAMYWYRQDPGQGLRLIYYSQIVNDFQKGDIAEGYSVSREKKESFPLTVTSAQKNPTAFYLCASSQARGYTEAFFGQGTRLTVV.

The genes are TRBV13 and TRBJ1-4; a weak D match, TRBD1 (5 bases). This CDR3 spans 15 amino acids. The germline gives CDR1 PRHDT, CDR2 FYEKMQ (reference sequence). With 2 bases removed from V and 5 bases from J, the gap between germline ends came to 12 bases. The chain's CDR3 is CASSLWRGPNEKLFF. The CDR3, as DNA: TGTGCCAGCAGCTTATGGCGGGGCCCCAATGAAAAACTGTTTTTT.

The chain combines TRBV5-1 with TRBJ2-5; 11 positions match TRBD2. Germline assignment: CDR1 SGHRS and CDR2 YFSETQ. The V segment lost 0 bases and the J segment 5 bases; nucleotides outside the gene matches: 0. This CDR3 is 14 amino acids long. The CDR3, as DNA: TGCGCCAGCAGCTTGGCTAGCGGGGGGGAGACCCAGTACTTC. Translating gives CASSLASGGETQYF.

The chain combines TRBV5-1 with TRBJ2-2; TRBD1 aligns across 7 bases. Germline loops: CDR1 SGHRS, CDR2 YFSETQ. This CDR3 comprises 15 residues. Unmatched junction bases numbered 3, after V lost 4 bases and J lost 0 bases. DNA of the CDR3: TGCGCCAGCAGCCCCCAGGGGGCGAACACCGGGGAGCTGTTTTTT. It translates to CASSPQGANTGELFF.

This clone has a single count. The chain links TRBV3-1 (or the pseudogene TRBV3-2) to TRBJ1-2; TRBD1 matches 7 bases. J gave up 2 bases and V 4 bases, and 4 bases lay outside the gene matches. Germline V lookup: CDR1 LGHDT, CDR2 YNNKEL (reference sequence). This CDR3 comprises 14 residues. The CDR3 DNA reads TGTGCCAGCAGCCCGAGACAGGGCAACTATGGCTACACCTTC. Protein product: CASSPRQGNYGYTF.

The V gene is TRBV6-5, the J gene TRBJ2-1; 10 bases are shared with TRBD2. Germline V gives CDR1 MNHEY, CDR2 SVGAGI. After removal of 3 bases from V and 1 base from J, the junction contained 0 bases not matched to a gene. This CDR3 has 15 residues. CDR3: CASSYSGGSYNEQFF. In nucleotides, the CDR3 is TGTGCCAGCAGTTATAGCGGGGGGTCCTACAATGAGCAGTTCTTC.

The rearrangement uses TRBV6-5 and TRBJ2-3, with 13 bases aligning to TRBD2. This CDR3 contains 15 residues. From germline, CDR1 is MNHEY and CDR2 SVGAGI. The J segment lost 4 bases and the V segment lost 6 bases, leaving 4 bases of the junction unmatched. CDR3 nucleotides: TGTGCCAGCAGCAGACTAGCGGGGGGCGCAGATACGCAGTATTTT. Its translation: CASSRLAGGADTQYF.

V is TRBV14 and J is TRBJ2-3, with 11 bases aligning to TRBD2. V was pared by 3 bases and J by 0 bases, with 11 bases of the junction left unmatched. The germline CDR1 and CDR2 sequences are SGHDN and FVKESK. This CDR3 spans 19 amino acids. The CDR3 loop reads CASSQKVGLAATSTDTQYF. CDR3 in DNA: TGTGCCAGCAGCCAGAAAGTGGGACTAGCGGCAACTAGCACAGATACGCAGTATTTT.

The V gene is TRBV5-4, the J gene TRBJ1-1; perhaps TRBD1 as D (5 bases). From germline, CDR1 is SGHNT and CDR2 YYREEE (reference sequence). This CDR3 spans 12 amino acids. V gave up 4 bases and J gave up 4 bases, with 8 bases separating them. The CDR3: CASSGHGTEAFF. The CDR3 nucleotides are TGTGCCAGCAGCGGACACGGCACTGAAGCTTTCTTT.

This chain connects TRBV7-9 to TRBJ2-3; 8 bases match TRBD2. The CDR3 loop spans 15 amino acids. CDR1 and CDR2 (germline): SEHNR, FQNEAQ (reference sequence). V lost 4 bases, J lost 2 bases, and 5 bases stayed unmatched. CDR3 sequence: CASSSLAGTTDTQYF. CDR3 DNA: TGTGCCAGCAGCTCATTAGCGGGGACCACAGATACGCAGTATTTT.

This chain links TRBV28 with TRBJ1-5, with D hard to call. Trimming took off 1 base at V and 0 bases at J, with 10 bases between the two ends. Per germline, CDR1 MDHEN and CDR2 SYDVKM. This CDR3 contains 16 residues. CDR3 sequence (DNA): TGTGCCAGCAGTTTATCGTGGCCGGGTAGCAATCAGCCCCAGCATTTT. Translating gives CASSLSWPGSNQPQHF. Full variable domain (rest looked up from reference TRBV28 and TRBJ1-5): DVKVTQSSRYLVKRTGEKVFLECVQDMDHENMFWYRQDPGLGLRLIYFSYDVKMKEKGDIPEGYSVSREKKERFSLILESASTNQTSMYLCASSLSWPGSNQPQHFGDGTRLSIL.

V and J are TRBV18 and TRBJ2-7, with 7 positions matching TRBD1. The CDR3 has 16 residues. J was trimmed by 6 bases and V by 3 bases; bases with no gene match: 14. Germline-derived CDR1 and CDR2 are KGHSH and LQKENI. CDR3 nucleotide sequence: TGTGCCAGCTCACCCCCCAGGGGGACGGGGAGATCCGAGCAGTACTTC. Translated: CASSPPRGTGRSEQYF.

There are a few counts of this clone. CDR3 amino acids: CATSDRRSSPLHF. For the CDR3, the DNA is TGTGCCACGTCGGACAGGAGGAGTTCACCCCTCCACTTT. This chain joins TRBV10-3 and TRBJ1-6; 7 bases are a match to TRBD1. The V and J ends lost 10 bases and 9 bases, in that order; junction bases with no gene match: 9. Germline V gene sequence: CDR1 ENHRY, CDR2 SYGVKD. This CDR3 is built from 13 residues.

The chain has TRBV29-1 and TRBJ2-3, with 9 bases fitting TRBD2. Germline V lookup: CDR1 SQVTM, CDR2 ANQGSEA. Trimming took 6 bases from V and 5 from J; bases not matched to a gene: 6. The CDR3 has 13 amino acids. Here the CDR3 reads CSVSAGGQDTQYF. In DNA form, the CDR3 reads TGCAGCGTCTCAGCGGGGGGTCAAGATACGCAGTATTTT.